The subject of this entry is one TCR beta chain. Measured with immunoSEQ multiplex PCR; TCRdb has only the in-frame clones, and not every one. The sample lists tens of thousands of clones; around 94% were seen once. These data originate in a study of control samples from healthy donors and cancer patients. CDR1 is MDHEN and CDR2 is SYDVKM in the germline V gene. The CDR3 is made up of 13 amino acids. The V and J ends lost 2 bases and 0 bases respectively, with 4 bases between them. V and J are TRBV28 and TRBJ2-5, with no clear D. This clonotype was sampled from a woman aged 18-29 years in good health. The sequencing sample was made of blood. CDR3 in amino acids: CASSLRNQETQYF. DNA for the CDR3: TGTGCCAGCAGTTTACGCAACCAAGAGACCCAGTACTTC.